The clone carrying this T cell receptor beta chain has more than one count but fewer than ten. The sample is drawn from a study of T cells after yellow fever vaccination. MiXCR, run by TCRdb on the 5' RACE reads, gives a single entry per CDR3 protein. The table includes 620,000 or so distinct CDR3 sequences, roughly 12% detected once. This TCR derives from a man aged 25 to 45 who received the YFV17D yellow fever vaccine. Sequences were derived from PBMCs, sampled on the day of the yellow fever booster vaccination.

The CDR3 coding sequence is TGCGCCAGCAGCGAGGGGAGGAATCAGCCCCAGCATTTT. Its translation: CASSEGRNQPQHF. The chain links TRBV5-1 to TRBJ1-5, with D possibly being TRBD1 (5 bases). V was cut by 4 bases and J by 4 bases, with 9 bases left in between. The germline CDR1 and CDR2 sequences are SGHRS and YFSETQ. This CDR3 is built from 13 residues. The whole variable domain, remainder taken from reference TRBV5-1 and TRBJ1-5, is KAGVTQTPRYLIKTRGQQVTLSCSPISGHRSVSWYQQTPGQGLQFLFEYFSETQRNKGNFPGRFSGRQFSNSRSEMNVSTLELGDSALYLCASSEGRNQPQHFGDGTRLSIL.